This T cell receptor (beta chain) was identified in a study of shared clonotypes between healthy human individuals. This table comes from immunoSEQ multiplex PCR, and its TCRdb copy is limited to in-frame clones, with some not included. This sample carries a few hundred thousand clones, under 80% of them seen once, and the ten largest clones take 11%. Germline V lookup: CDR1 SGHVS, CDR2 FQNEAQ. The CDR3 consists of 16 residues. V lost 2 bases, J lost 5 bases, and 9 bases stayed unmatched. This TCR was sampled from a man under 40 in good health. The genes are TRBV7-8 and TRBJ2-1; 7 nucleotides agree with TRBD2. Sequenced: memory CD4+ T cells sorted from blood. The subset is: CD45RA-negative fraction. Here the CDR3 reads CASSLTPLAVDNEQFF. The CDR3 DNA reads as TGTGCCAGCAGCTTAACCCCGCTAGCGGTAGACAATGAGCAGTTCTTC. The whole variable domain, remainder taken from reference TRBV7-8 and TRBJ2-1, is GAGVSQSPRYKVAKRGQDVALRCDPISGHVSLFWYQQALGQGPEFLTYFQNEAQLDKSGLPSDRFFAERPEGSVSTLKIQRTQQEDSAVYLCASSLTPLAVDNEQFFGPGTRLTVL.